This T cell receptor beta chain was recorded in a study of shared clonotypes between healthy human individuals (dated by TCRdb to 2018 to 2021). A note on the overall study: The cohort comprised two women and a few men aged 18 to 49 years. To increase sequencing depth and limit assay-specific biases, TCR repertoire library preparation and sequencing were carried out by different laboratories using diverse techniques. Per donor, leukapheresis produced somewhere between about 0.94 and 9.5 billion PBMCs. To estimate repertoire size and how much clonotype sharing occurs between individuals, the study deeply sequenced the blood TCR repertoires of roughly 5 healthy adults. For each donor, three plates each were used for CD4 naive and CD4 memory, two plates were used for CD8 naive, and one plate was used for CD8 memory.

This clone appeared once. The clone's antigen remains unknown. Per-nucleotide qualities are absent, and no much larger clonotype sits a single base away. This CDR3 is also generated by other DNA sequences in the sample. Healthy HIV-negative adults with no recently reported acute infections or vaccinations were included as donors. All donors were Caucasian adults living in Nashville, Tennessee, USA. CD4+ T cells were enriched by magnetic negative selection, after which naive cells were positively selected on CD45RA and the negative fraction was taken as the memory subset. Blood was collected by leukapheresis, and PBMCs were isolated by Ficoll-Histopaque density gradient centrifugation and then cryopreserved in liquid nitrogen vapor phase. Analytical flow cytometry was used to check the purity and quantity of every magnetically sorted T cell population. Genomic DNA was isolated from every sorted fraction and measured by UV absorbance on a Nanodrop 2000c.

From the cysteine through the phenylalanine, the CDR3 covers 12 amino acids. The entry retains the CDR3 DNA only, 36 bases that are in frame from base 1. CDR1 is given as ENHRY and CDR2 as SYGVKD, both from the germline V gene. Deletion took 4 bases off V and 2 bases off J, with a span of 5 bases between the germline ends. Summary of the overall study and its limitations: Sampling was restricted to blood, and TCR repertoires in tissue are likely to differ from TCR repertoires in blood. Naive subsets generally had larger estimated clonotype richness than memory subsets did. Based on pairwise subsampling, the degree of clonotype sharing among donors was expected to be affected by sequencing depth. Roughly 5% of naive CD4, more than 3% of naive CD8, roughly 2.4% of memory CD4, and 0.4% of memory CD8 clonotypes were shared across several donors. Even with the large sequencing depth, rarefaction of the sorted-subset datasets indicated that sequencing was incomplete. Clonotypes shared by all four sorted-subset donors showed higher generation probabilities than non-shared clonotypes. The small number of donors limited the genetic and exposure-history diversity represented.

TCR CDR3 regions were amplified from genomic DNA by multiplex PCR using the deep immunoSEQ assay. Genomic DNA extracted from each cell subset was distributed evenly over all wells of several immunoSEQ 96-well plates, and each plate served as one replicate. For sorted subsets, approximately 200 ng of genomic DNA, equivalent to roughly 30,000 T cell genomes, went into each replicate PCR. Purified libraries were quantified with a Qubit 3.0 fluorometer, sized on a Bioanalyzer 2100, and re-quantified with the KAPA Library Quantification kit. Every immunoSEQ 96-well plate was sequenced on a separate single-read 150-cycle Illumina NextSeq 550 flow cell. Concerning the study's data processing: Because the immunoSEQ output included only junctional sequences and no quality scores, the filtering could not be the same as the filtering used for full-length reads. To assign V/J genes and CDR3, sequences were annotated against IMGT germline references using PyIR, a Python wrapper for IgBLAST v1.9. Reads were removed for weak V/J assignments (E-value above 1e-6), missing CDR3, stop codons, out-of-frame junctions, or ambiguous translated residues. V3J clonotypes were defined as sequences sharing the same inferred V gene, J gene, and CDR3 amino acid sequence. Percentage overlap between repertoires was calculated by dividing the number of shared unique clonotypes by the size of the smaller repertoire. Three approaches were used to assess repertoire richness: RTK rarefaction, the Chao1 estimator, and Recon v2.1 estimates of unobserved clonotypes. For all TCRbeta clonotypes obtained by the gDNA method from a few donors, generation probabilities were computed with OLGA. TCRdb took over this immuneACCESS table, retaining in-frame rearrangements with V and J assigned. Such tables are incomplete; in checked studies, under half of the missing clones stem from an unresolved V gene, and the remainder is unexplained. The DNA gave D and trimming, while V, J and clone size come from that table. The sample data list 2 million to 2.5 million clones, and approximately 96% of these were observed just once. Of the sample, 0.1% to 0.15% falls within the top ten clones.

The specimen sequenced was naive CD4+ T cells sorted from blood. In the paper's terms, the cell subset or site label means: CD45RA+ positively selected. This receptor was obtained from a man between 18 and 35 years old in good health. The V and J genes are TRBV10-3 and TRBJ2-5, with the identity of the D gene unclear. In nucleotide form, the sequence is TGTGCCATCAGTGGCTCTCAAGAGACCCAGTACTTC. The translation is CAISGSQETQYF.